These 11 T cell receptor beta chains were sequenced from one sample in a study of CD8+ T cells in alopecia areata. RNA, once extracted, was reverse transcribed into cDNA for use as the sequencing template. Produced via immunoSEQ multiplex PCR; TCRdb's table is partial and in-frame only. The sample yields approximately 40,000 clones, less than 55% seen once. The authors sorted CD4+ cells into CD25+CD127- cells for a few patients. Sequencing was performed on CD4+ Tregs sorted from blood. These receptors were obtained from a human donor with alopecia areata.

This rearrangement joins TRBV5-1 to TRBJ2-7; 10 bases agree with TRBD2. V trimming: 2 bases; J trimming: 6 bases; junction bases outside the gene matches: 8. The CDR3 is 15 amino acids. The germline CDR1 and CDR2 sequences are SGHRS and YFSETQ. This CDR3 is CASSLLAGSSGEQYF. The DNA of the CDR3 is TGCGCCAGCAGCTTACTAGCGGGGAGCTCCGGCGAGCAGTACTTC.

This chain uses TRBV9 with TRBJ1-3; no clear D. This CDR3 spans 13 amino acids. The germline CDR1 and CDR2 sequences are SGDLS and YYNGEE. Trimming shortened V by 0 bases and J by 3 bases, and 4 bases separated the two germline ends. As DNA, the CDR3 is TGTGCCAGCAGCGTAGAATTTGGAAACACCATATATTTT. It translates to CASSVEFGNTIYF.

About this clone: Its ends do not fully match the called genes, so a read error is possible. The chain employs TRBV7-7 and TRBJ2-5, with TRBD2 as a possible D gene (6 bases). There are 13 residues in the CDR3. Germline-derived CDR1 and CDR2 are SSHAT and FNYEAQ (reference sequence). The CDR3 DNA reads TGTGCTAGCAGCTTTGGCGGGGCGGAGACCCAGTACTTC. Its translation: CASSFGGAETQYF.

V is TRBV5-1 and J is TRBJ2-5; D ambiguous. Germline CDR1 reads SGHRS; CDR2 reads YFSETQ. This CDR3 is 11 amino acids long. V lost 2 bases to trimming and J lost 5 bases, with 4 bases between them. CDR3 residues: CASSFGETQYF. CDR3 sequence (DNA): TGCGCCAGCAGCTTCGGGGAGACCCAGTACTTC.

This clone was seen only a few times. The rearrangement uses TRBV7-2 and TRBJ2-1, with 8 bases matching TRBD1. This CDR3 comprises 14 residues. V gave up 5 bases and J gave up 6 bases; unmatched junction bases: 6. Germline loops: CDR1 SGHTA, CDR2 FQGNSA. CDR3 amino acids: CASSQGQGLNEQFF. In nucleotides, the CDR3 is TGTGCCAGCAGCCAAGGACAGGGTCTCAATGAGCAGTTCTTC.

This clone has just a few counts. The chain uses TRBV7-2 and TRBJ2-1, with 10 nucleotides matching TRBD2. The CDR3 is 16 residues long. V lost 5 bases and J lost 9; bases outside the gene matches: 13. Germline CDR1 and CDR2: SGHTA and FQGNSA. This CDR3 is CASSQASGRQRGEQFF. The CDR3 DNA follows: TGTGCCAGCAGCCAGGCTAGCGGGAGACAAAGGGGTGAGCAGTTCTTC.

The V call is TRBV5-1, the J call TRBJ2-1, with a possible D match to TRBD2 (6 bases). The V and J ends lost 5 bases and 11 bases respectively, with 17 bases between them. Germline V gene sequence: CDR1 SGHRS, CDR2 YFSETQ. The CDR3 is 13 amino acids. Written as DNA, the CDR3 is TGCGCCAGCAGAGACTCTGGGGCGGGGAAGCAGTTCTTC. Its translation: CASRDSGAGKQFF. The variable domain in full, with the rest retrieved from reference TRBV5-1 and TRBJ2-1, is KAGVTQTPRYLIKTRGQQVTLSCSPISGHRSVSWYQQTPGQGLQFLFEYFSETQRNKGNFPGRFSGRQFSNSRSEMNVSTLELGDSALYLCASRDSGAGKQFFGPGTRLTVL.

The gene calls are TRBV7-2 and TRBJ1-5; D call uncertain. Germline CDR1 SGHTA, CDR2 FQGNSA. The V end was cut by 5 bases, the J end by 6 bases, with 11 bases between. The CDR3 runs 13 residues. The CDR3 here is CASSISGRQPQHF. The CDR3 DNA is TGTGCCAGCAGCATCAGCGGGCGTCAGCCCCAGCATTTT.

The chain has TRBV2 and TRBJ1-1; D call uncertain. The V end lost 1 base, the J end lost 1 base, and 16 bases lay between the germline ends. This CDR3 has 17 residues. Germline V gives CDR1 SNHLY, CDR2 FYNNEI. The CDR3 here is CASSEELRIGRNTEAFF. Here the CDR3 DNA reads TGTGCCAGCAGTGAAGAACTTAGAATTGGAAGGAACACTGAAGCTTTCTTT.

Here the CDR3 DNA reads TGTGCCAGCAGCTCCGGATTTCGCGGGGTAAGACTAGGGAATGAGCAGTTCTTC. It specifies CASSSGFRGVRLGNEQFF. V usage is TRBV7-9 and J usage is TRBJ2-1, with D maybe TRBD2 (6 bases). Per the germline V gene, CDR1 is SEHNR and CDR2 is FQNEAQ (reference sequence). The CDR3 has 18 residues. Trimming took off 4 bases at V and 7 bases at J, with 26 bases between the two ends.

This chain links TRBV7-9 with TRBJ2-3; 11 positions agree with TRBD2. V gave up 8 bases and J gave up 5 bases; unmatched junction bases: 6. Germline CDR1 reads SEHNR; CDR2 reads FQNEAQ (reference sequence). CDR3 size: 14 residues. For the CDR3, the DNA is TGTGCCAGCGCGGCTAGCGGGAGGAAAGATACGCAGTATTTT. Its protein is CASAASGRKDTQYF. The variable domain in full, with the rest retrieved from reference TRBV7-9 and TRBJ2-3, is DTGVSQNPRHKITKRGQNVTFRCDPISEHNRLYWYRQTLGQGPEFLTYFQNEAQLEKSRLLSDRFSAERPKGSFSTLEIQRTEQGDSAMYLCASAASGRKDTQYFGPGTRLTVL.